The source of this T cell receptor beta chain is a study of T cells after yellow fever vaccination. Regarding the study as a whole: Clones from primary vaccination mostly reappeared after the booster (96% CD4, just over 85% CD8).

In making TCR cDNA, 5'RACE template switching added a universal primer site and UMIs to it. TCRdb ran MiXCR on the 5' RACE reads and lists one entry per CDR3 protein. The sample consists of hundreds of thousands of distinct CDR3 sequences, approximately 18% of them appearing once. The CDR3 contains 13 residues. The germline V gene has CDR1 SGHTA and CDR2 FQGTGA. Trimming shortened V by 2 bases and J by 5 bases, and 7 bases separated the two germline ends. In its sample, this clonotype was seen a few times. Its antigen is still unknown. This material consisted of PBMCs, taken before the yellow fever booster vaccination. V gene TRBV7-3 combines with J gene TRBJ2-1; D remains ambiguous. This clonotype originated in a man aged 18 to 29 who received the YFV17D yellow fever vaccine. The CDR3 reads CASSLSYNNEQFF. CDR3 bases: TGTGCCAGCAGCTTATCTTATAACAATGAGCAGTTCTTC.